Listed below are T cell receptor beta chains from one sample, sequenced in a study of shared clonotypes between healthy human individuals. TCRdb's copy holds only in-frame clones and misses some; the assay was immunoSEQ multiplex PCR. The sample records some 900,000 clones, 76% being singletons. Sequencing was carried out using memory CD4+ T cells sorted from blood. Receptor source: a man younger than 30 in good health. Each CDR3 is given with its conserved first and last residue. The order of the fields is J gene, clone size, V gene, D gene, CDR3 DNA, CDR3 protein. The D gene is left open where the match is weak. Some rows have no size entry. The others give once, few or many, or a class for an expanded clone.

>TRBJ2-1|-|TRBV10-3|TRBD2
TGTGCCATCAGTGAGTCGACTAGCGGGAGTTTGGTTGGTGAGCAGTTCTTC
CAISESTSGSLVGEQFF
>TRBJ2-4|-|TRBV7-9|-
TGTGCCAGCAGCCCGGAGGCCGGGGTCGACATTCAGTACTTC
CASSPEAGVDIQYF
>TRBJ2-3|-|TRBV14|-
TGTGCCAGCAGCCAAGAGGTAACCAGATACGCAGATACGCAGTATTTT
CASSQEVTRYADTQYF
>TRBJ2-7|-|TRBV30|TRBD1
TGTGCCTGGTTCCGGGACAGGGGGAGTAAGAGCTCCTACGAGCAGTACTTC
CAWFRDRGSKSSYEQYF
>TRBJ2-3|-|TRBV6-1|TRBD2
TGTGCCAGCGGACTAGCGGCTAGCACAGATACGCAGTATTTT
CASGLAASTDTQYF
>TRBJ2-3|-|TRBV29-1|-
TGCAGCGCCCAAGGTAGCGACTATACGCAGTATTTT
CSAQGSDYTQYF
>TRBJ1-6|once|TRBV5-1|-
TGCGCCAGCAGCTTGGACTCAGGAAGCTCACCCCTCCACTTT
CASSLDSGSSPLHF
>TRBJ1-6|-|TRBV5-1|-
TGCGCCAGCAGCTTGGTGGAGGGGATGGGCTCACCCCTCCACTTT
CASSLVEGMGSPLHF
>TRBJ2-3|-|TRBV5-6|-
TGTGCCAGCAGCCGAACGGGGGTAACTAGCACAGATACGCAGTATTTT
CASSRTGVTSTDTQYF
>TRBJ2-1|-|TRBV27|TRBD2
TGTGCCAGCAGTTTAAGAACTAGCGGGCTAGGTGAGCAGTTCTTC
CASSLRTSGLGEQFF
>TRBJ1-2|few|TRBV5-1|-
TGCGCCAGCAGCCCGGGGGGCCGGAACTATGGCTACACCTTC
CASSPGGRNYGYTF
>TRBJ1-2|many|TRBV6-1|-
TGTGCCAGCAGTACACGTCGGGCCTATGGCTACACCTTC
CASSTRRAYGYTF
>TRBJ2-2|-|TRBV5-1|TRBD2
TGCGCCAGCAGCTTTGGCGGGGGGTTCACCGGGGAGCTGTTTTTT
CASSFGGGFTGELFF
>TRBJ1-2|-|TRBV6-6|-
TGTGCCAGCAGTTACTCGGAGGGGACCCTTAATGGCTACACCTTC
CASSYSEGTLNGYTF
>TRBJ2-5|few|TRBV7-2|-
TGTGCCAGCAGCTTAGGTCCGGGCGGAAAAGAGACCCAGTACTTC
CASSLGPGGKETQYF
>TRBJ1-1|-|TRBV7-9|TRBD1
TGTGCCAGCAGCCCACAAGAAAGACAGGGACGAAACACTGAAGCTTTCTTT
CASSPQERQGRNTEAFF
>TRBJ2-3|-|TRBV6-1|-
TGTGCCAGCAGTGCCCACCGGGACAAGAGCACAGATACGCAGTATTTT
CASSAHRDKSTDTQYF
>TRBJ1-2|-|TRBV30|-
TGTGCCTGGAGTGTAGGTCAGGGTGGACGGAGTGGCTACACCTTC
CAWSVGQGGRSGYTF
>TRBJ1-6|-|TRBV28|-
TGTGCCAGCAGTTCGGGAACCTTACTCCACTTT
CASSSGTLLHF
>TRBJ1-2|-|TRBV5-6|-
TGTGCCAGCAGCAACAGACAGGTGCCCTATGGCTACACCTTC
CASSNRQVPYGYTF
>TRBJ1-1|few|TRBV10-2|TRBD1
TGCGCCAGCAGTGACCCCGCCGGGACAGGGAACACTGAAGCTTTCTTT
CASSDPAGTGNTEAFF
>TRBJ2-5|-|TRBV18|-
TGTGCCAGCTCACCATCGCAGGGTGAGACCCAGTACTTC
CASSPSQGETQYF